These 26 T cell receptor beta chains came from one sample sequenced in a study of cytomegalovirus exposure and HLA in healthy donors. Generated by immunoSEQ multiplex PCR, the TCRdb table keeps only in-frame clones and is missing some. The repertoire consists of hundreds of thousands of clones, with less than 95% occurring once and the leading ten covering 3.1%. The sample was PBMCs. The receptors derive from a woman younger than 45 in good health and CMV-seronegative.

This clone was found once. V and J are TRBV19 and TRBJ1-1; D is unclear. This CDR3 is built from 13 residues. V gave up 7 bases and J gave up 4 bases, with 13 bases separating them. Germline V CDR1 and CDR2: LNHDA, SQIVND (reference sequence). In nucleotides, the CDR3 is TGTGCCAGTATCGTGGGCGTAGGCACTGAAGCTTTCTTT. Translation: CASIVGVGTEAFF.

This sequence joins TRBV7-9 and TRBJ2-2; no firm D call. V lost 2 bases and J lost 1, with 14 bases in between. Per germline, CDR1 SEHNR and CDR2 FQNEAQ (reference sequence). There are 17 residues in the CDR3. CDR3 bases: TGTGCCAGCAGCTTATTTCGGTACGGCGGGAACACCGGGGAGCTGTTTTTT. Encoded protein: CASSLFRYGGNTGELFF.

The chain combines TRBV30 with TRBJ2-7, with 8 bases that match TRBD2. The trim removed 4 bases at V and 2 bases at J, leaving 10 bases unmatched. The CDR3 sequence is 15 residues long. Germline V CDR1 and CDR2: GTSNPN, SVGIG (reference sequence). DNA for the CDR3: TGTGCCTGGAAATCCGGGAGGGCCCAAACCTACGAGCAGTACTTC. It specifies CAWKSGRAQTYEQYF.

V and J are TRBV5-1 and TRBJ2-7; TRBD2 aligns across 12 bases. CDR3 length equals 17 residues. Germline V gene data show CDR1 as SGHRS and CDR2 as YFSETQ. V was pared by 1 base and J by 2 bases, with 7 bases of the junction left unmatched. The CDR3 loop reads CASSLWASGRATYEQYF. The CDR3 DNA is TGCGCCAGCAGCTTGTGGGCTAGCGGGAGGGCGACCTACGAGCAGTACTTC.

The rearrangement uses TRBV2 and TRBJ2-3; 9 positions agree with TRBD2. Germline lookup yields CDR1 SNHLY and CDR2 FYNNEI. This CDR3 spans 16 amino acids. Trimming at V came to 2 bases and at J to 2 bases, leaving 5 bases not matched to a gene. The CDR3 loop reads CASSERRGGFTDTQYF. CDR3 sequence (DNA): TGTGCCAGCAGTGAACGGCGGGGGGGATTCACAGATACGCAGTATTTT. Full variable domain (outside the CDR3, taken from reference TRBV2 and TRBJ2-3): EPEVTQTPSHQVTQMGQEVILRCVPISNHLYFYWYRQILGQKVEFLVSFYNNEISEKSEIFDDQFSVERPDGSNFTLKIRSTKLEDSAMYFCASSERRGGFTDTQYFGPGTRLTVL.

The J gene is TRBJ2-7, the V gene TRBV4-1, with 9 bases matching TRBD2. Germline CDR1 reads MGHRA; CDR2 reads YSYEKL. The V gene end was trimmed by 0 bases and the J gene end by 3 bases; junction bases not matched to a gene: 15. The CDR3 has 19 residues. The CDR3: CASSQENLAGPTWDYEQYF. The DNA for the CDR3 is TGCGCCAGCAGCCAAGAAAACCTAGCGGGACCTACCTGGGACTACGAGCAGTACTTC.

This clone appeared a single time. The chain recombines TRBV30 with TRBJ2-3; D ambiguous. The V end lost 2 bases, the J end lost 2 bases, and 2 bases lay between the germline ends. The CDR3 covers 11 residues. Germline CDR1 reads GTSNPN; CDR2 reads SVGIG (reference sequence). CDR3 sequence: CAWSNTDTQYF. CDR3 DNA: TGTGCCTGGAGTAACACAGATACGCAGTATTTT.

The count of this clone is one. This chain uses TRBV4-2 with TRBJ1-1, with D hard to call. Germline CDR1 is LGHNA and CDR2 is YNFKEQ. The CDR3 is made up of 15 amino acids. Between the trimmed V and J ends, which lost 2 bases and 1 base, there was a span of 11 bases. CDR3 nucleotide sequence: TGTGCCAGCAGCCAACATCCGACCGGGAACACTGAAGCTTTCTTT. Protein sequence: CASSQHPTGNTEAFF.

The chain employs TRBV20-1 and TRBJ2-7, with 7 positions matching TRBD2. The length of the CDR3 is 11 residues. With 7 bases clipped from V and 3 bases from J, the junction kept 3 bases outside the gene matches. The germline V gene has CDR1 DFQATT and CDR2 SNEGSKA (reference sequence). The CDR3 reads CSGLADYEQYF. DNA for the CDR3: TGCAGTGGGCTAGCGGACTACGAGCAGTACTTC.

This clone was seen a few times. This chain connects TRBV5-6 to TRBJ1-2; no definite D call. CDR1 and CDR2 (germline): SGHDT, YYEEEE. The CDR3 extends over 13 amino acids. The germline V and J ends were trimmed by 2 bases and 2 bases, with 7 bases remaining between them. CDR3 sequence: CASSLAGNYGYTF. CDR3 nucleotides: TGTGCCAGCAGCTTAGCGGGGAACTATGGCTACACCTTC.

In regard to this clone: The sample holds other DNA sequences that translate to the same CDR3. The chain joins TRBV4-1 to TRBJ2-3; the match to TRBD2 covers 8 bases. CDR1 MGHRA and CDR2 YSYEKL come from the germline V gene. The ends lost 1 base at V and 6 bases at J; junction bases unmatched: 3. The CDR3 has 14 residues. CDR3 sequence reads: CASSQAGGVDTQYF. The DNA of the CDR3 is TGCGCCAGCAGCCAAGCGGGAGGGGTCGATACGCAGTATTTT.

This clone was found a few times. The V call is TRBV4-1, the J call TRBJ2-7; 13 positions agree with TRBD2. The CDR3 extends over 16 amino acids. Germline values: CDR1 MGHRA, CDR2 YSYEKL. J gave up 3 bases and V 2 bases, and 4 bases lay outside the gene matches. The CDR3, as DNA: TGCGCCAGCAGCCAACCGACTAGCGGGAGGTACTACGAGCAGTACTTC. Residues: CASSQPTSGRYYEQYF.

The genes are TRBV7-9 and TRBJ1-5; possibly TRBD1 for D (6 bases). This CDR3 is 13 amino acids long. CDR1 is SEHNR and CDR2 is FQNEAQ in the germline V gene (reference sequence). Trimming removed 1 base from V and 7 bases from J, with 8 bases in between. This chain's CDR3 is CASSLEGDQPQHF. Here the CDR3 DNA reads TGTGCCAGCAGCTTAGAGGGGGACCAGCCCCAGCATTTT.

The chain carries TRBV28 and TRBJ2-7; the D call may be TRBD1 or TRBD2 (5 bases each). Germline V gene lookup returns CDR1 MDHEN and CDR2 SYDVKM. The CDR3 extends over 14 amino acids. V lost 4 bases and J lost 3, with 13 bases in between. This chain's CDR3 is CASSSQGAFYEQYF. The CDR3 region has the DNA TGTGCCAGCAGTTCCCAGGGAGCTTTCTACGAGCAGTACTTC.

This clone appeared a single time. The DNA for the CDR3 is TGTGCCAGCAGAGTGGGACTAGCGGGAAGCGGGGAGCTGTTTTTT. Encoded protein: CASRVGLAGSGELFF. V and J are TRBV5-4 and TRBJ2-2; 13 bases fit TRBD2. J gave up 7 bases and V 5 bases, and 5 bases lay outside the gene matches. Germline values: CDR1 SGHNT, CDR2 YYREEE (reference sequence). CDR3 size: 15 residues.

The J gene is TRBJ2-3, the V gene TRBV30, with D perhaps matching TRBD1 (6 bases). Trimming took 4 bases from V and 6 from J, leaving 8 bases between them. The CDR3 contains 11 residues. Germline V gives CDR1 GTSNPN, CDR2 SVGIG (reference sequence). The CDR3 bases are TGTGCCTGGACCACAGGGGATACGCAGTATTTT. Its translation is CAWTTGDTQYF.

This rearrangement joins TRBV28 to TRBJ2-7, with TRBD2 matching over 8 bases. Per the germline V gene, CDR1 is MDHEN and CDR2 is SYDVKM. The CDR3 covers 16 residues. Trimming cost V 5 bases and J 6 bases; bases outside gene matches: 15. CDR3 region: CASSPTFGTRYSEQYF. Written as DNA, the CDR3 is TGTGCCAGCAGTCCGACCTTCGGGACTAGATATAGCGAGCAGTACTTC.

The chain links TRBV7-3 to TRBJ2-2; TRBD2 agrees at 8 bases. The germline V gene encodes CDR1 SGHTA and CDR2 FQGTGA. CDR3 size: 18 residues. The junction had 11 bases not matched to a gene; V was cut back by 5 bases and J by 0 bases. CDR3 residues: CASSRWASGSANTGELFF. CDR3 DNA: TGTGCCAGCAGCCGGTGGGCTAGCGGGTCCGCGAACACCGGGGAGCTGTTTTTT.

V is TRBV7-8 and J is TRBJ2-1, with D unclear. Trimming took 2 bases from V and 0 from J, leaving 8 bases between them. Germline CDR1 reads SGHVS; CDR2 reads FQNEAQ. The CDR3 is made up of 15 amino acids. The CDR3 reads CASSLKASSYNEQFF. CDR3 DNA sequence: TGTGCCAGCAGCTTAAAAGCGAGCTCCTACAATGAGCAGTTCTTC.

This chain joins TRBV7-6 and TRBJ2-5; D ambiguous. The V end was cut by 4 bases, the J end by 1 base, with 7 bases between. The germline gives CDR1 SGHVS, CDR2 FNYEAQ. The CDR3 spans 13 residues. CDR3 protein: CASSSNPQETQYF. The CDR3 bases are TGTGCCAGCAGCTCTAACCCCCAAGAGACCCAGTACTTC.

The chain employs TRBV9 and TRBJ1-1, with TRBD1 matching 7 bases. The germline CDR1 and CDR2 sequences are SGDLS and YYNGEE. This CDR3 comprises 13 residues. The V segment lost 0 bases and the J segment 8 bases; nucleotides outside the gene matches: 4. In DNA form, the CDR3 reads TGTGCCAGCAGCGTAGAGGGACAGAGGGAAGCTTTCTTT. This gives the protein CASSVEGQREAFF.

The chain links TRBV9 to TRBJ2-1; D is uncertain. The CDR3 is 13 amino acids. V was clipped by 4 bases and J by 10 bases, with 15 bases between them. CDR1 and CDR2 from the germline V gene are SGDLS and YYNGEE. The CDR3: CASSLGPLREQFF. CDR3 bases: TGTGCCAGCAGCTTAGGCCCTCTAAGGGAGCAGTTCTTC.

The CDR3 sequence: CAISDDRGMTEAFF. The CDR3 DNA is TGTGCCATCAGTGATGACAGGGGGATGACTGAAGCTTTCTTT. This sequence joins TRBV10-3 and TRBJ1-1; 9 bases line up with TRBD1. The length of the CDR3 is 14 residues. The germline V gene encodes CDR1 ENHRY and CDR2 SYGVKD. V shed 3 bases, J shed 5 bases, and the junction held 4 bases outside the gene matches.

The chain has TRBV4-2 and TRBJ2-3; D not certain. Trimming stripped 2 bases from V and 4 bases from J, with 7 bases between. The CDR3 covers 13 residues. The germline gives CDR1 LGHNA, CDR2 YNFKEQ. CDR3 residues: CASSQKDPDTQYF. The CDR3 nucleotides read TGTGCCAGCAGCCAAAAGGATCCAGATACGCAGTATTTT.

J is TRBJ1-5 and V is TRBV4-2; D unclear. In germline, CDR1 is LGHNA, CDR2 YNFKEQ. Trimming cost V 1 base and J 4 bases, with 2 bases left between them. The CDR3 extends over 12 amino acids. The CDR3 nucleotides read TGTGCCAGCAGCCAAGTGAATCAGCCCCAGCATTTT. Amino acid sequence: CASSQVNQPQHF.

The rearrangement joins TRBV5-4 to TRBJ2-5, with 13 bases matching TRBD2. The CDR3 runs to 17 residues. Germline CDR1 is SGHNT and CDR2 is YYREEE (reference sequence). V trimming: 6 bases; J trimming: 5 bases; junction bases outside the gene matches: 13. CDR3 nucleotides: TGTGCCAGCACAAACACAAAACTAGCGGGAGGGGGGGAGACCCAGTACTTC. Encoded protein: CASTNTKLAGGGETQYF.